Shown below are 22 T cell receptor beta chains from a single sample sequenced in a study of blood T cell repertoires in COVID-19. Measured with immunoSEQ multiplex PCR; TCRdb has only the in-frame clones, and not every one. The profile shows about 42,000 clones, about 91% of them singletons. Source material: peripheral blood. The receptors come from a man aged 50 to 60 with active COVID-19.

The chain combines TRBV4-1 with TRBJ1-5; the match to TRBD1 covers 7 bases. Trimming removed 0 bases from V and 3 bases from J; junction bases left unmatched: 8. CDR3 length: 17 residues. The germline gives CDR1 MGHRA, CDR2 YSYEKL. The CDR3 coding sequence is TGCGCCAGCAGCCAAGAGCCCGTGACAGGGAACAATCAGCCCCAGCATTTT. It codes for CASSQEPVTGNNQPQHF.

The V and J genes are TRBV28 and TRBJ1-6; D ambiguous. The CDR3 has 11 residues. Trimming stripped 11 bases from V and 6 bases from J, with 8 bases between. The germline V gene has CDR1 MDHEN and CDR2 SYDVKM. The CDR3 is CAVRGNSPLHF. The CDR3, as DNA: TGTGCCGTGCGGGGTAATTCACCCCTCCACTTT.

V and J are TRBV2 and TRBJ1-5; 7 nucleotides agree with TRBD1. Germline trimming cut 5 bases from V and 4 bases from J; bases unmatched to any gene: 8. The CDR3 is made up of 15 amino acids. Germline CDR1 SNHLY, CDR2 FYNNEI. CDR3 amino acids: CASSLDRTDNQPQHF. In DNA, the CDR3 is TGTGCCAGCAGTCTGGACAGGACCGATAATCAGCCCCAGCATTTT.

CDR3: CASSLTSGIQEQFF. The CDR3 DNA follows: TGCGCCAGCAGCTTGACTAGCGGGATACAGGAGCAGTTCTTC. V and J are TRBV5-1 and TRBJ2-1; 10 bases are a match to TRBD2. Germline lookup yields CDR1 SGHRS and CDR2 YFSETQ. The CDR3 extends over 14 amino acids. The J segment lost 10 bases and the V segment lost 1 base, leaving 5 bases of the junction unmatched. Drawing the rest from reference TRBV5-1 and TRBJ2-1, the complete variable domain is KAGVTQTPRYLIKTRGQQVTLSCSPISGHRSVSWYQQTPGQGLQFLFEYFSETQRNKGNFPGRFSGRQFSNSRSEMNVSTLELGDSALYLCASSLTSGIQEQFFGPGTRLTVL.

CDR3 in DNA: TGTGCCAGCAGCGCCGAGAGAGGGGAAAAACTGTTTTTT. Translating gives CASSAERGEKLFF. The V call is TRBV6-4, the J call TRBJ1-4; D is undetermined. There are 13 residues in the CDR3. Germline V gives CDR1 MRHNA, CDR2 SNTAGT. V was cut by 6 bases and J by 8 bases, with 13 bases left in between.

This chain links TRBV18 with TRBJ1-2, with no clear D. The V gene lost 0 bases and the J gene lost 4 bases, with 12 bases spanning the gap. The CDR3 extends over 15 amino acids. Germline loops: CDR1 KGHSH, CDR2 LQKENI. CDR3 amino acids: CASSPPGGQSYGYTF. In DNA, the CDR3 is TGTGCCAGCTCACCACCCGGCGGGCAGTCCTATGGCTACACCTTC.

The V and J genes are TRBV2 and TRBJ1-5, with unresolved D. This CDR3 contains 13 residues. V was pared by 8 bases and J by 2 bases, with 10 bases between. Germline V gives CDR1 SNHLY, CDR2 FYNNEI. The DNA of the CDR3 is TGTGCCAGCTCCCGGGAGGGCAATCAGCCCCAGCATTTT. Translated: CASSREGNQPQHF.

This clone was found once. J is TRBJ1-5 and V is TRBV4-1; no reliable D call. CDR3 length: 16 residues. Per the germline V gene, CDR1 is MGHRA and CDR2 is YSYEKL. The V end lost 3 bases, the J end lost 3 bases, and 15 bases lay between the germline ends. CDR3 region: CASSQPDIGNNQPQHF. For the CDR3, the DNA is TGCGCCAGCAGCCAGCCCGATATCGGGAACAATCAGCCCCAGCATTTT.

The V and J genes are TRBV4-2 and TRBJ2-2, with TRBD1 as a possible D gene (7 bases). The germline gives CDR1 LGHNA, CDR2 YNFKEQ. V lost 1 base, J lost 4 bases, and 19 bases lay in between. The CDR3 contains 18 residues. CDR3 residues: CASSQAPGGGGGTGELFF. DNA for the CDR3: TGTGCCAGCAGCCAAGCCCCCGGAGGGGGCGGCGGCACCGGGGAGCTGTTTTTT.

The chain links TRBV9 to TRBJ1-2; 10 bases agree with TRBD1. V gave up 3 bases and J gave up 8 bases; unmatched junction bases: 4. The V gene's germline CDR1 is SGDLS and CDR2 YYNGEE. This CDR3 spans 13 amino acids. In DNA, the CDR3 is TGTGCCAGCAGCGGTGACAGGGGGCGCGGCTACACCTTC. This sequence encodes CASSGDRGRGYTF.

The chain's CDR3 is CASSPAGRNQPQHF. The CDR3 DNA is TGTGCCAGCAGCCCCGCGGGTAGGAATCAGCCCCAGCATTTT. The V and J genes are TRBV25-1 and TRBJ1-5; D gene uncertain. Trimming pared 6 bases from V and 4 bases from J, leaving 13 bases between. Germline CDR1 is MGHDK and CDR2 is SYGVNS. This CDR3 contains 14 residues.

The CDR3 sequence is CASSPTGNSWDEQFF. DNA of the CDR3: TGTGCCAGCAGCCCCACCGGAAACAGCTGGGATGAGCAGTTCTTC. J is TRBJ2-1 and V is TRBV7-3; the D is unclear. This CDR3 is 15 amino acids long. Germline-derived CDR1 and CDR2 are SGHTA and FQGTGA. V shed 5 bases and J shed 8 bases, with 19 bases lying between them.

The chain carries TRBV28 and TRBJ1-1; the D gene is possibly TRBD1 (6 bases). The CDR3 is 15 amino acids. Germline loops: CDR1 MDHEN, CDR2 SYDVKM. Trimming stripped 6 bases from V and 3 bases from J, with 17 bases between. CDR3 loop: CASRTPSGGHTEAFF. For the CDR3, the DNA is TGTGCCAGCAGAACTCCTAGCGGGGGGCACACTGAAGCTTTCTTT.

The chain employs TRBV18 and TRBJ1-2; 7 nucleotides line up with TRBD1. V dropped 3 bases and J dropped 3; count of bases not matched to a gene: 1. From germline, CDR1 is KGHSH and CDR2 LQKENI. This CDR3 region has 13 residues. The CDR3: CASSPGTDYGYTF. DNA for the CDR3: TGTGCCAGCTCACCTGGGACAGACTATGGCTACACCTTC.

The chain recombines TRBV28 with TRBJ1-5; the D is unclear. Germline assignment: CDR1 MDHEN and CDR2 SYDVKM. The V and J ends lost 4 bases and 0 bases respectively, with 7 bases between them. CDR3 size: 14 residues. The CDR3 sequence: CASSYESSNQPQHF. The CDR3 DNA is TGTGCCAGCAGTTATGAGAGTAGCAATCAGCCCCAGCATTTT.

The chain combines TRBV10-3 with TRBJ2-3, with 7 bases lining up with TRBD2. Per the germline V gene, CDR1 is ENHRY and CDR2 is SYGVKD. The J segment lost 1 base and the V segment lost 1 base, leaving 5 bases of the junction unmatched. The CDR3 consists of 16 residues. CDR3 protein: CAISEFQTSGTDTQYF. CDR3 nucleotides: TGTGCCATCAGTGAGTTTCAAACTAGCGGCACAGATACGCAGTATTTT.

This clone was seen only once. The gene calls are TRBV7-3 and TRBJ2-7; 9 positions agree with TRBD1. This CDR3 is built from 13 residues. Germline trimming cut 5 bases from V and 4 bases from J; bases unmatched to any gene: 3. CDR1 and CDR2 (germline): SGHTA, FQGTGA. The CDR3 nucleotides read TGTGCCAGCAGCCCGGGACAGGGTTACGAGCAGTACTTC. Residues: CASSPGQGYEQYF.

The chain recombines TRBV11-2 with TRBJ2-1, with TRBD2 identical over 8 bases. This CDR3 has 16 amino acids. The ends lost 7 bases at V and 5 bases at J; junction bases unmatched: 13. Germline assignment: CDR1 SGHAT and CDR2 FQNNGV. The CDR3 loop is CASTQEDGRANNEQFF. CDR3 coding DNA: TGTGCCAGCACCCAAGAAGACGGGAGGGCTAACAATGAGCAGTTCTTC.

The chain has TRBV14 and TRBJ1-6; no definite D call. V was clipped by 1 base and J by 6 bases, with 7 bases between them. This CDR3 has 14 amino acids. Per germline, CDR1 SGHDN and CDR2 FVKESK. In DNA form, the CDR3 reads TGTGCCAGCAGCCAAGGGCCTGGTAATTCACCCCTCCACTTT. It translates to CASSQGPGNSPLHF.

The gene calls are TRBV18 and TRBJ2-7; the match to TRBD2 covers 8 bases. The CDR3 sequence is 15 residues long. Unmatched junction bases numbered 8, after V lost 0 bases and J lost 7 bases. Germline-derived CDR1 and CDR2 are KGHSH and LQKENI. This CDR3 reads CASSPPGAGVGEQYF. CDR3 coding DNA: TGTGCCAGCTCACCACCGGGAGCGGGAGTGGGGGAGCAGTACTTC.

The chain carries TRBV7-9 and TRBJ2-7; D is unclear. Deletions cut 5 bases from V and 6 bases from J, with 11 bases between. The germline V gene encodes CDR1 SEHNR and CDR2 FQNEAQ (reference sequence). This CDR3 contains 12 residues. DNA of the CDR3: TGTGCCAGCAGCCAAATTACGAGCGAGCAGTACTTC. This translates into CASSQITSEQYF.

This clone turned up a few times. The chain has TRBV6-1 and TRBJ2-7; D remains unclear. The length of the CDR3 is 14 residues. Germline-derived CDR1 and CDR2 are MNHNS and SASEGT. Trimming took 2 bases from V and 0 from J, leaving 8 bases between them. The CDR3 nucleotides read TGTGCCAGCAGTGAACCAACGAGCTCCTACGAGCAGTACTTC. Its protein is CASSEPTSSYEQYF.